Listed below are T cell receptor beta chains from one sample, sequenced in a study of CD8 T cells in Susac syndrome. MiXCR, run by TCRdb on the immunoSEQ multiplex PCR reads, gives a single entry per CDR3 protein. The sample contains about 77,000 distinct CDR3 sequences, more than 85% of which appear only once. Sequenced input: CD4+ T cells from PBMCs. These receptors were taken from a human donor with Susac syndrome. The conserved cysteine and the conserved F or W are not part of the CDR3 here. The D gene is left open where the match is weak.

V gene,J gene,D gene,CDR3 protein
TRBV5-4,TRBJ2-1,TRBD2,ASSPEGLALNEQF
TRBV19,TRBJ2-7,.,ASSISRAAAYEQY
TRBV7-2,TRBJ1-5,.,ASSLGHIQPQH
TRBV2,TRBJ2-3,TRBD1,ASSRDRRSTDTQY
TRBV25-1,TRBJ1-1,.,ASKSGNTEAF
TRBV7-3,TRBJ2-5,.,ASSLGGTPLETQY
TRBV4-2,TRBJ1-2,.,ASSPRSGIQPNYGYT
TRBV5-5,TRBJ2-7,TRBD2,ASSRTSGSSLYEQY
TRBV3-1,TRBJ2-7,TRBD2,ASSQARTSGRYEQY
TRBV28,TRBJ2-7,.,ASSPLLAPRRTYEQY
TRBV6-2/TRBV6-3,TRBJ1-5,.,ASSYGVRNQPQH
TRBV12-5,TRBJ2-1,TRBD1,ASGLVLIAGQGRNEQF
TRBV29-1,TRBJ1-2,.,SVEGVGVGGTNYGYT
TRBV14,TRBJ1-6,.,ASSQKGPSLLH
TRBV6-6,TRBJ2-1,TRBD2,ASVPPGGTYNEQF
TRBV7-2,TRBJ2-7,TRBD2,ASRQQRGGYEQY
TRBV12-3/TRBV12-4,TRBJ1-2,TRBD1,ASTLGDRDVPNYGYT
TRBV5-6,TRBJ2-2,TRBD1,ASSLLGQHTGELF
TRBV6-2/TRBV6-3,TRBJ2-1,TRBD1,ASSYSGLWDRGPF
TRBV27,TRBJ1-1,.,ASSLNTLNTEAF
TRBV4-3,TRBJ1-1,TRBD1,ASSQDQRGREAF
TRBV7-2,TRBJ2-5,TRBD2,ASSLAGLAGLETQY
TRBV10-3,TRBJ2-3,TRBD2,AISESGSGGIGTQY
TRBV7-9,TRBJ2-5,.,ASSRDFQETQY
TRBV20-1,TRBJ2-7,.,SARRGAVREQY
TRBV25-1,TRBJ2-5,.,ASSEREQGTQY
TRBV5-5,TRBJ2-1,TRBD1,ASSLTDRAFHNEQF
TRBV20-1,TRBJ1-1,TRBD1,SARTGMNTEAF
TRBV4-1,TRBJ1-5,.,ASSQLGRNNQPQH
TRBV19,TRBJ1-2,TRBD1,ASNTGGGSYGYT
TRBV12-3/TRBV12-4,TRBJ1-1,.,ASTPGKVWNTEAF
TRBV7-9,TRBJ1-2,.,ATPTAGYYGYT
TRBV3-1,TRBJ1-2,.,ASRRGANYGYT
TRBV5-6,TRBJ2-5,.,ASSWTTKETQY
TRBV18,TRBJ1-1,.,ASSPPGKPMNTEAF
TRBV28,TRBJ2-1,.,ASTASYNEQF
TRBV7-9,TRBJ2-1,.,ASSLVDFWKSSYNEQF
TRBV19,TRBJ1-4,TRBD1,ASVLTGGTEKLF
TRBV6-5,TRBJ2-2,.,ASIQDLATGELF
TRBV24-1,TRBJ2-4,TRBD2,ATSDDPRTGASGSYIQY
TRBV5-1,TRBJ1-4,.,ASSGAGSNEKLF
TRBV5-1,TRBJ2-7,.,ASSLEGAYEQY
TRBV15,TRBJ2-7,.,ATSSGYEVQY
TRBV5-4,TRBJ2-1,.,ASSLGSRQGGSNEQF
TRBV7-8,TRBJ1-2,.,ASSLESGDWGYT
TRBV7-9,TRBJ2-7,TRBD1,ASSVGTGASGEQY
TRBV5-4,TRBJ2-7,.,ASSSTTGTYEQY
TRBV29-1,TRBJ2-5,.,SVEGSPSRKETQY
TRBV19,TRBJ2-1,.,ASRRDGLYNEQF
TRBV15,TRBJ2-3,TRBD2,ATSRDGTSGGTGTQY
TRBV4-1,TRBJ2-3,TRBD2,ASSQVAGLDPGTDTQY
TRBV2,TRBJ2-3,.,ASSEGQLRFTQY
TRBV3-1,TRBJ2-7,.,ASSQDNAVLYEQY
TRBV5-1,TRBJ2-1,TRBD2,ASTWDPAGGIYNEQF
TRBV14,TRBJ2-7,TRBD1,ASSHRSGTGTYEQY
TRBV28,TRBJ2-3,.,ASSSSEDTQY